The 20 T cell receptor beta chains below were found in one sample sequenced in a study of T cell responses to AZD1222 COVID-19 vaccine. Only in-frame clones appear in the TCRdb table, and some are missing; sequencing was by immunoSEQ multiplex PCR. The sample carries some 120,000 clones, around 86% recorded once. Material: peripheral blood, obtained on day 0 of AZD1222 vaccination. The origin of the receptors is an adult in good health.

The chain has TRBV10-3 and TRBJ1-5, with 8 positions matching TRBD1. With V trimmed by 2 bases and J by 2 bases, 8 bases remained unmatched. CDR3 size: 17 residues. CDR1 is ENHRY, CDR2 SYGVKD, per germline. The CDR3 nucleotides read TGTGCCATCAGTGAGGGGGCGACAGGGGAACGCAATCAGCCCCAGCATTTT. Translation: CAISEGATGERNQPQHF.

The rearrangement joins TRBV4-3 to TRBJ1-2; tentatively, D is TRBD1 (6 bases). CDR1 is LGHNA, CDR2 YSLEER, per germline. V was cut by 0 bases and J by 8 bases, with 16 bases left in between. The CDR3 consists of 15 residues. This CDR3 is CASSQEGALSSGYTF. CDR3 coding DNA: TGCGCCAGCAGCCAAGAGGGGGCCCTCTCGAGCGGCTACACCTTC.

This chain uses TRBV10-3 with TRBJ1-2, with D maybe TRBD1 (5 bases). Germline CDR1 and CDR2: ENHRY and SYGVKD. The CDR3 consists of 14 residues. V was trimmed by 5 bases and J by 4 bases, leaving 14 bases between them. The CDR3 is CAISPGGRVYGYTF. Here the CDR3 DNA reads TGTGCCATCAGTCCCGGGGGGAGAGTCTATGGCTACACCTTC.

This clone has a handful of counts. CDR3 amino acids: CASRRLTESYGYTF. CDR3 DNA: TGTGCCAGTAGGAGGCTGACAGAGAGCTATGGCTACACCTTC. The V gene is TRBV19, the J gene TRBJ1-2; D is possibly TRBD1 (5 bases). CDR3 length: 14 amino acids. Trimming took off 6 bases at V and 4 bases at J, with 15 bases between the two ends. Per the germline V gene, CDR1 is LNHDA and CDR2 is SQIVND (reference sequence).

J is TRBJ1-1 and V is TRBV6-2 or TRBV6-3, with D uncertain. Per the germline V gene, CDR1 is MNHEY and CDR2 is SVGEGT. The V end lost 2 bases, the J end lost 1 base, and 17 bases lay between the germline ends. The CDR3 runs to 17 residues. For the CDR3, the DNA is TGTGCCAGCAGTTACCCGAGTGGGAGACTCAAGAACACTGAAGCTTTCTTT. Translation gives CASSYPSGRLKNTEAFF.

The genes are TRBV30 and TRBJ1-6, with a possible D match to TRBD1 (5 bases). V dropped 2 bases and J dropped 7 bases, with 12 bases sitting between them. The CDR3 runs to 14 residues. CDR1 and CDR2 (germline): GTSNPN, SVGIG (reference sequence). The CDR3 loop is CAWSPGRMNSPLHF. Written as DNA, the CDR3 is TGTGCCTGGAGTCCGGGACGGATGAATTCACCCCTCCACTTT.

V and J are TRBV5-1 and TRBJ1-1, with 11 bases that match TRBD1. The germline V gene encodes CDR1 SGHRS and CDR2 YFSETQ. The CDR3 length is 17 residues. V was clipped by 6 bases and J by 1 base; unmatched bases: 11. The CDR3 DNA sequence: TGCGCCAGCACCCGGACAGGGGGCACGGTCTCGAACACTGAAGCTTTCTTT. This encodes CASTRTGGTVSNTEAFF.

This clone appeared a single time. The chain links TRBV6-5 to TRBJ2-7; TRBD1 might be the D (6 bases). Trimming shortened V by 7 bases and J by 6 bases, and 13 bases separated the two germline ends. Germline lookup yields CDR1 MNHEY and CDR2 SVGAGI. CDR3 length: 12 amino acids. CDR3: CASKGVGGEQYF. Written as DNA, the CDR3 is TGTGCCAGCAAGGGGGTGGGTGGCGAGCAGTACTTC.

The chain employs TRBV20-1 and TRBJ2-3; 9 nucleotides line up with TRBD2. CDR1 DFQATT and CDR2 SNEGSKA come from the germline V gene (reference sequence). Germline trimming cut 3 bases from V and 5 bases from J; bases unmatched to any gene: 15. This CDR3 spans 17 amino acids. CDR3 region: CSASGTSRGVLRDTQYF. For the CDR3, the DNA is TGCAGTGCTAGTGGGACTAGCCGGGGTGTCCTTCGAGATACGCAGTATTTT.

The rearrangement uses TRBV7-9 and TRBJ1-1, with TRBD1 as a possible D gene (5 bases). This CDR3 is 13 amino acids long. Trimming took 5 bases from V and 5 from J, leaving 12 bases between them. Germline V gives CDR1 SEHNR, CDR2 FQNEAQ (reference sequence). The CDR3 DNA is TGTGCCAGCAGCCAGGAGGGGAGGACTGAAGCTTTCTTT. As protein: CASSQEGRTEAFF.

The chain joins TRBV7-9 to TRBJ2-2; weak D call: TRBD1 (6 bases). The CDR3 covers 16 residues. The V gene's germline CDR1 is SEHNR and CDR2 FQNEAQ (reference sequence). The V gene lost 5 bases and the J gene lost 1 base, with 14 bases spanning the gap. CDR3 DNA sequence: TGTGCCAGCAGCCCCTCAGGGGCCGGGAACACCGGGGAGCTGTTTTTT. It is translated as CASSPSGAGNTGELFF.

The DNA for the CDR3 is TGTGCCAGCAGCTTGTCAGGGATAGATCAGCCCCAGCATTTT. This sequence encodes CASSLSGIDQPQHF. The chain employs TRBV5-5 and TRBJ1-5; weak D call: TRBD1 (5 bases). V lost 1 base, J lost 5 bases, and 10 bases lay in between. Looked up from germline, CDR1 is SGHKS and CDR2 is YYEKEE (reference sequence). CDR3 size: 14 residues.

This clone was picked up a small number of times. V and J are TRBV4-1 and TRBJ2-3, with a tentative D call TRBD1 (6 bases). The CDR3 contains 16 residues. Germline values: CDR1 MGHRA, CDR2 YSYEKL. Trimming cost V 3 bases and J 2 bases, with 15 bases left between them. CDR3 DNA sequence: TGCGCCAGCAGCCACCGAACGGACAGATACACAGATACGCAGTATTTT. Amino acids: CASSHRTDRYTDTQYF.

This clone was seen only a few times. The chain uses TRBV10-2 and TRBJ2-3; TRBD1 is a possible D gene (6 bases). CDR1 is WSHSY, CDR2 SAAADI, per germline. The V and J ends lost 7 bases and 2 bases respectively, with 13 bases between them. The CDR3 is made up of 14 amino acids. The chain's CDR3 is CASNLGASTDTQYF. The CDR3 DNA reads TGCGCCAGCAACTTGGGGGCCTCCACAGATACGCAGTATTTT.

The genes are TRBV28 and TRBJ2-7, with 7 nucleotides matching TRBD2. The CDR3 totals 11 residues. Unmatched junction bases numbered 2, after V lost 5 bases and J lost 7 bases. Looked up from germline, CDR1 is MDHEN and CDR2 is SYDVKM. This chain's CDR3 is CASSGLVEQYF. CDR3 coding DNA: TGTGCCAGCAGTGGACTAGTTGAGCAGTACTTC. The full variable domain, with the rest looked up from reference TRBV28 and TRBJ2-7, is DVKVTQSSRYLVKRTGEKVFLECVQDMDHENMFWYRQDPGLGLRLIYFSYDVKMKEKGDIPEGYSVSREKKERFSLILESASTNQTSMYLCASSGLVEQYFGPGTRLTVT.

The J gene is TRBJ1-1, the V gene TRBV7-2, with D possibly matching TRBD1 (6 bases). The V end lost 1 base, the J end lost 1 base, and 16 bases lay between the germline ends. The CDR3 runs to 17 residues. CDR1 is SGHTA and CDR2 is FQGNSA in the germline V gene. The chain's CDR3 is CASSLVFVGQKNTEAFF. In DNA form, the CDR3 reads TGTGCCAGCAGCTTAGTATTCGTTGGACAGAAGAACACTGAAGCTTTCTTT.

The CDR3 loop reads CASSPNPGGLEQFF. CDR3 sequence (DNA): TGTGCCAGTAGTCCGAACCCCGGGGGTCTCGAGCAGTTCTTC. The chain employs TRBV19 and TRBJ2-1; possibly TRBD2 for D (6 bases). The CDR3 spans 14 residues. Germline CDR1 LNHDA, CDR2 SQIVND (reference sequence). V lost 5 bases and J lost 10, with 18 bases in between.

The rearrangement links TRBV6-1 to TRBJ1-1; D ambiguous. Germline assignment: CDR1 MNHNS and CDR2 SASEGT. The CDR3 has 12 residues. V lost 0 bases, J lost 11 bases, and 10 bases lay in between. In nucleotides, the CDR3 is TGTGCCAGCAGTGAAGCTAGGGTGGGGGCTTTCTTT. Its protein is CASSEARVGAFF.

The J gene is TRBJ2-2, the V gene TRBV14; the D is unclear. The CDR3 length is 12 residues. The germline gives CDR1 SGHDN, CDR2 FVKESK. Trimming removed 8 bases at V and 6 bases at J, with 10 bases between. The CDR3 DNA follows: TGTGCCAGCTCCATGGTAGCCGGGGAGCTGTTTTTT. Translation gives CASSMVAGELFF. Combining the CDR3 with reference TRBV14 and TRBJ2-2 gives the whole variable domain EAGVTQFPSHSVIEKGQTVTLRCDPISGHDNLYWYRRVMGKEIKFLLHFVKESKQDESGMPNNRFLAERTGGTYSTLKVQPAELEDSGVYFCASSMVAGELFFGEGSRLTVL.

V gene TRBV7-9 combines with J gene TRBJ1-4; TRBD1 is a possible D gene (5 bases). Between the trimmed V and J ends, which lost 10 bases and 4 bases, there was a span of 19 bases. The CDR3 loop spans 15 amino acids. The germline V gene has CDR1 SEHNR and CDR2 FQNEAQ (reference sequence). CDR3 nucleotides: TGTGCCACCCTAAGAACGACAGACCTTAATGAAAAACTGTTTTTT. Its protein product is CATLRTTDLNEKLFF. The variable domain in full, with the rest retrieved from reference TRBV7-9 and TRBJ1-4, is DTGVSQNPRHKITKRGQNVTFRCDPISEHNRLYWYRQTLGQGPEFLTYFQNEAQLEKSRLLSDRFSAERPKGSFSTLEIQRTEQGDSAMYLCATLRTTDLNEKLFFGSGTQLSVL.